Sequencing of this T cell receptor beta chain was carried out in a study of blood T cells in healthy people across ages. Total RNA extraction produced at least 5 micrograms (per sample) for the study. A second roughly 6 to 12 cycle PCR used barcoded and J-beta primers. Every individual sample yielded 3 million or more paired-end reads (each containing CDR3). TCRdb reprocessed the 5' RACE reads with MiXCR, giving one entry per CDR3 protein. The repertoire holds about 650,000 distinct CDR3 sequences, with 32% as singletons. At least ten counts were recorded for this clonotype. Antigen: not known. Study-level points and caveats: Comparison with aged donors showed that long-lived donors had more naive CD4+ cells and higher diversity. A roughly linear fall in TCR beta diversity per million T cells was seen with increasing age.

The receptor's source is a woman aged 80 or older in good health. The sample taken for sequencing was blood.

DNA of the CDR3: TGTGCCACCAGCAGAGATATGGGACTCTCCTACGAGCAGTACTTC. This translates into CATSRDMGLSYEQYF. V gene TRBV15 combines with J gene TRBJ2-7; a possible D gene is TRBD2 (6 bases). Germline V gene lookup returns CDR1 LNHNV and CDR2 YYDKDF (reference sequence). The CDR3 runs to 15 residues. The V end was cut by 0 bases, the J end by 0 bases, with 9 bases between.